This TCR beta chain was found in a study of blood T cell repertoires in COVID-19. Original methodology: Reference gene primer amplification gave nucleated cell count estimates. The method was immunoSEQ multiplex PCR; TCRdb's version includes in-frame clones alone and lacks a portion of them. The V and J calls and clone size come from that table; D and trimming were worked out from the DNA. The sample includes around 310,000 clones, 70% to 90% of them seen just once. This clone appeared a single time. The TCR sequence derives from a woman in her thirties or forties who had recovered from COVID-19. The specimen sequenced was PBMCs or T cells enriched from blood (not recorded which).

This chain's CDR3 is CASSLAGGAGELFF. CDR3 bases: TGTGCCAGCAGCTTAGCCGGGGGGGCCGGGGAGCTGTTTTTT. This rearrangement joins TRBV7-8 to TRBJ2-2; 8 bases align to TRBD2. The germline CDR1 and CDR2 sequences are SGHVS and FQNEAQ. V trimming: 0 bases; J trimming: 6 bases; junction bases outside the gene matches: 0. The CDR3 loop spans 14 amino acids.